Shown below are 28 T cell receptor beta chains from a single sample sequenced in a study of cytomegalovirus exposure and HLA in healthy donors. The primer mix had 60 Vbeta and 13 Jbeta primers. Only in-frame clones appear in the TCRdb table, and some are missing; sequencing was by immunoSEQ multiplex PCR. The sample holds some 130,000 clones, more than 70% seen once. Material for sequencing was PBMCs. The receptor source for this set is a male donor in good health and CMV-seropositive.

The V gene is TRBV7-2, the J gene TRBJ2-5; TRBD2 might be the D (7 bases). V was pared by 1 base and J by 5 bases, with 14 bases between. This CDR3 is built from 15 residues. Germline V gene lookup returns CDR1 SGHTA and CDR2 FQGNSA. CDR3 protein: CASSLVGGAGETQYF. CDR3 sequence (DNA): TGTGCCAGCAGCTTAGTGGGGGGGGCCGGGGAGACCCAGTACTTC.

The gene calls are TRBV7-9 and TRBJ2-3; 12 positions match TRBD2. The junction had 5 bases not matched to a gene; V was cut back by 5 bases and J by 2 bases. CDR3 size: 16 residues. Germline V lookup: CDR1 SEHNR, CDR2 FQNEAQ (reference sequence). CDR3 sequence reads: CASSQGLAGHTDTQYF. CDR3 bases: TGTGCCAGCAGCCAGGGACTAGCGGGTCACACAGATACGCAGTATTTT.

The V call is TRBV7-8, the J call TRBJ1-5, with TRBD1 identical over 10 bases. Germline CDR1 reads SGHVS; CDR2 reads FQNEAQ. The CDR3 has 17 residues. Germline trimming cut 1 base from V and 2 bases from J; bases unmatched to any gene: 5. The CDR3 coding sequence is TGTGCCAGCAGCTTAGGTGGGACAGGGGTTGGCAATCAGCCCCAGCATTTT. It translates to CASSLGGTGVGNQPQHF.

This clone was seen only a few times. The CDR3 nucleotides are TGTGCCAGCAGCCCCGGACAGGCCTACAATGAGCAGTTCTTC. Translating it yields CASSPGQAYNEQFF. The V gene is TRBV7-6, the J gene TRBJ2-1; 7 bases agree with TRBD1. The J segment lost 2 bases and the V segment lost 5 bases, leaving 3 bases of the junction unmatched. Germline V gene data show CDR1 as SGHVS and CDR2 as FNYEAQ. The CDR3 loop spans 14 amino acids. Together with reference TRBV7-6 and TRBJ2-1, the CDR3 gives the full variable domain: GAGVSQSPRYKVTKRGQDVALRCDPISGHVSLYWYRQALGQGPEFLTYFNYEAQQDKSGLPNDRFSAERPEGSISTLTIQRTEQRDSAMYRCASSPGQAYNEQFFGPGTRLTVL.

CDR3 DNA: TGTGCCAGCAGTGACCGGGCAGGGAATTCACCCCTCCACTTT. Its translation is CASSDRAGNSPLHF. The V gene is TRBV6-4, the J gene TRBJ1-6; tentative D call: TRBD1 (5 bases). V lost 2 bases, J lost 7 bases, and 9 bases lay in between. This CDR3 spans 14 amino acids. Per the germline V gene, CDR1 is MRHNA and CDR2 is SNTAGT.

V usage is TRBV28 and J usage is TRBJ2-3, with D perhaps TRBD1 (7 bases). V lost 7 bases to trimming and J lost 2 bases, with 13 bases between them. This CDR3 has 14 amino acids. The germline CDR1 and CDR2 sequences are MDHEN and SYDVKM. The CDR3 DNA sequence: TGTGCCAGCATGCGGGACAGTTCCACAGATACGCAGTATTTT. Residues: CASMRDSSTDTQYF.

This chain links TRBV19 with TRBJ2-1, with D maybe TRBD2 (6 bases). Germline CDR1 reads LNHDA; CDR2 reads SQIVND (reference sequence). This CDR3 comprises 16 residues. Trimming stripped 5 bases from V and 6 bases from J, with 20 bases between. The CDR3 nucleotides read TGTGCCAGTAGTGCTCCGGGACTCCGAGGGGTCAATGAGCAGTTCTTC. This gives the protein CASSAPGLRGVNEQFF. The full variable domain, with the rest looked up from reference TRBV19 and TRBJ2-1, is DGGITQSPKYLFRKEGQNVTLSCEQNLNHDAMYWYRQDPGQGLRLIYYSQIVNDFQKGDIAEGYSVSREKKESFPLTVTSAQKNPTAFYLCASSAPGLRGVNEQFFGPGTRLTVL.

The genes are TRBV5-4 and TRBJ2-7; 14 bases map to TRBD2. Germline lookup yields CDR1 SGHNT and CDR2 YYREEE (reference sequence). The V gene end was trimmed by 4 bases and the J gene end by 3 bases; junction bases not matched to a gene: 6. The CDR3 is 16 residues long. CDR3 in amino acids: CASSDGTSGGYYEQYF. DNA of the CDR3: TGTGCCAGCAGCGATGGGACTAGCGGGGGTTACTACGAGCAGTACTTC.

This chain connects TRBV5-1 to TRBJ1-4; D perhaps matches TRBD1 (5 bases). The length of the CDR3 is 14 residues. V was cut by 7 bases and J by 3 bases, with 13 bases left in between. The germline V gene has CDR1 SGHRS and CDR2 YFSETQ. The CDR3 DNA follows: TGCGCCAGCTCTGCGGGGGGGTCTAATGAAAAACTGTTTTTT. This gives the protein CASSAGGSNEKLFF.

This clone was seen a single time. The chain joins TRBV30 to TRBJ2-7; TRBD1 matches at 7 bases. The V gene end was trimmed by 2 bases and the J gene end by 0 bases; junction bases not matched to a gene: 7. The CDR3 runs 15 residues. CDR1 and CDR2 (germline): GTSNPN, SVGIG (reference sequence). The CDR3 spells CAWSPTGAPSYEQYF. In DNA, the CDR3 is TGTGCCTGGAGTCCCACAGGGGCCCCCTCCTACGAGCAGTACTTC.

The gene calls are TRBV19 and TRBJ2-1; 14 nucleotides align to TRBD2. Germline trimming cut 4 bases from V and 9 bases from J; bases unmatched to any gene: 8. The CDR3 covers 16 residues. The germline CDR1 and CDR2 sequences are LNHDA and SQIVND (reference sequence). In nucleotides, the CDR3 is TGTGCCAGTAGTACCGGACTAGCGGGGGGCCACGGTGAGCAGTTCTTC. Its translation is CASSTGLAGGHGEQFF.

This clone was observed a single time. This chain uses TRBV6-6 with TRBJ2-7; 10 nucleotides align to TRBD1. The CDR3 is made up of 15 amino acids. V shed 7 bases and J 5 bases; nucleotides not matched to a gene: 11. Germline-derived CDR1 and CDR2 are MNHNY and SVGAGI (reference sequence). CDR3: CASNKQGTGANEQYF. CDR3 sequence (DNA): TGTGCCAGCAACAAACAGGGGACAGGGGCGAACGAGCAGTACTTC.

The chain recombines TRBV5-4 with TRBJ1-2; TRBD1 might be the D (6 bases). The CDR3 consists of 16 residues. CDR1 and CDR2 (germline): SGHNT, YYREEE (reference sequence). V was shortened by 0 bases and J by 5 bases, with 17 bases between the two germline ends. The CDR3 DNA reads as TGTGCCAGCAGCTTGGACCTCCCGAAGGGGGGGTATGGCTACACCTTC. This translates into CASSLDLPKGGYGYTF. Filled out from reference TRBV5-4 and TRBJ1-2, the complete variable domain reads ETGVTQSPTHLIKTRGQQVTLRCSSQSGHNTVSWYQQALGQGPQFIFQYYREEENGRGNFPPRFSGLQFPNYSSELNVNALELDDSALYLCASSLDLPKGGYGYTFGSGTRLTVV.

The V and J genes are TRBV9 and TRBJ2-1, with 12 bases aligning to TRBD2. This CDR3 comprises 15 residues. V lost 6 bases and J lost 3; bases outside the gene matches: 4. The germline V gene has CDR1 SGDLS and CDR2 YYNGEE. CDR3 amino acids: CASNQGLAGYNEQFF. DNA for the CDR3: TGTGCCAGCAACCAGGGACTAGCGGGCTACAATGAGCAGTTCTTC. The variable domain in full, completed from reference TRBV9 and TRBJ2-1, reads DSGVTQTPKHLITATGQRVTLRCSPRSGDLSVYWYQQSLDQGLQFLIQYYNGEERAKGNILERFSAQQFPDLHSELNLSSLELGDSALYFCASNQGLAGYNEQFFGPGTRLTVL.

This chain links TRBV18 with TRBJ2-7, with 10 bases lining up with TRBD1. The V and J ends lost 1 base and 5 bases, in that order; junction bases with no gene match: 8. Germline assignment: CDR1 KGHSH and CDR2 LQKENI. The CDR3 is 16 residues long. For the CDR3, the DNA is TGTGCCAGCTCACCACGGGCGACAGGGGGCACGGACGAGCAGTACTTC. Its translation is CASSPRATGGTDEQYF.

The sample holds one count of this clone. The chain employs TRBV14 and TRBJ2-5; tentatively, D is TRBD2 (5 bases). The V gene lost 1 base and the J gene lost 7 bases, with 10 bases spanning the gap. Looked up from germline, CDR1 is SGHDN and CDR2 is FVKESK. The CDR3 is made up of 13 amino acids. The CDR3 sequence: CASSQGNAGTQYF. CDR3 DNA: TGTGCCAGCAGCCAAGGGAACGCGGGGACCCAGTACTTC.

V and J are TRBV19 and TRBJ1-5, with D perhaps TRBD1 (5 bases). This CDR3 is built from 15 residues. The germline V and J ends were trimmed by 6 bases and 0 bases, with 12 bases remaining between them. From germline, CDR1 is LNHDA and CDR2 SQIVND (reference sequence). The CDR3 DNA reads as TGTGCCAGTAGCGACTGGGGGGTTAGCAATCAGCCCCAGCATTTT. This codes for CASSDWGVSNQPQHF.

The chain employs TRBV29-1 and TRBJ2-7, with D perhaps matching TRBD2 (5 bases). This CDR3 contains 12 residues. V was cut by 6 bases and J by 2 bases, with 11 bases left in between. Germline CDR1 and CDR2: SQVTM and ANQGSEA. The CDR3 protein is CSVEGNAYEQYF. CDR3 coding DNA: TGCAGCGTAGAGGGAAACGCCTACGAGCAGTACTTC.

The rearrangement uses TRBV6-1 and TRBJ1-6, with a weak D call TRBD1 (5 bases). V was shortened by 3 bases and J by 5 bases, with 11 bases between the two germline ends. This CDR3 has 15 amino acids. Germline loops: CDR1 MNHNS, CDR2 SASEGT. CDR3 sequence reads: CASSEDIYDNSPLHF. DNA for the CDR3: TGTGCCAGCAGTGAGGACATCTACGATAATTCACCCCTCCACTTT.

In this sample, this clone turned up once. This chain uses TRBV7-2 with TRBJ1-2, with a weak D call TRBD1 (6 bases). V shed 4 bases and J shed 7 bases, with 10 bases lying between them. The CDR3 extends over 12 amino acids. CDR1 is SGHTA, CDR2 FQGNSA, per germline. CDR3 loop: CASSSTGFGYTF. The CDR3 region has the DNA TGTGCCAGCAGCTCCACAGGGTTTGGCTACACCTTC.

The chain joins TRBV4-3 to TRBJ2-7; 7 bases line up with TRBD2. This CDR3 region has 14 residues. Germline CDR1 is LGHNA and CDR2 is YSLEER. V dropped 1 base and J dropped 3; count of bases not matched to a gene: 3. CDR3 residues: CASSQVRDYYEQYF. The CDR3 DNA reads as TGCGCCAGCAGCCAAGTCCGGGACTACTACGAGCAGTACTTC.

The chain is built from TRBV2 and TRBJ2-5; D gene uncertain. Germline CDR1 is SNHLY and CDR2 is FYNNEI. The V gene lost 0 bases and the J gene lost 2 bases, with 10 bases spanning the gap. CDR3 length equals 15 residues. DNA of the CDR3: TGTGCCAGCAGTGAAGCCGTTGGCAGGCAAGAGACCCAGTACTTC. This sequence encodes CASSEAVGRQETQYF.

The CDR3 bases are TGTGCCAGCACCAACCCCGGGACAGCGAACACCGGGGAGCTGTTTTTT. It translates to CASTNPGTANTGELFF. The genes are TRBV9 and TRBJ2-2; 7 nucleotides agree with TRBD1. Germline CDR1 and CDR2: SGDLS and YYNGEE. Trimming at V came to 6 bases and at J to 0 bases, leaving 8 bases not matched to a gene. This CDR3 is built from 16 residues.

This chain connects TRBV19 to TRBJ1-2, with TRBD1 matching over 7 bases. CDR3 size: 14 residues. V lost 2 bases to trimming and J lost 0 bases; unmatched junction nucleotides: 0. CDR1 and CDR2 from the germline V gene are LNHDA and SQIVND (reference sequence). In nucleotides, the CDR3 is TGTGCCAGTAGTATACAGGGGGCTAACTATGGCTACACCTTC. It yields the protein CASSIQGANYGYTF.

CDR3 sequence (DNA): TGTGCCAGCTCACCACCGGGTAGGGGGAACACTGAAGCTTTCTTT. Translating gives CASSPPGRGNTEAFF. The chain is built from TRBV18 and TRBJ1-1; TRBD1 is a possible D gene (5 bases). V lost 0 bases, J lost 1 base, and 9 bases lay in between. CDR1 KGHSH and CDR2 LQKENI come from the germline V gene. The CDR3 has 15 amino acids. The full variable domain, in which reference TRBV18 and TRBJ1-1 provide the parts outside the CDR3, is NAGVMQNPRHLVRRRGQEARLRCSPMKGHSHVYWYRQLPEEGLKFMVYLQKENIIDESGMPKERFSAEFPKEGPSILRIQQVVRGDSAAYFCASSPPGRGNTEAFFGQGTRLTVV.

The chain is built from TRBV27 and TRBJ2-1; D is possibly TRBD2 (7 bases). The CDR3 covers 14 residues. The V gene lost 5 bases and the J gene lost 8 bases, with 16 bases spanning the gap. CDR1 is MNHEY and CDR2 is SMNVEV in the germline V gene (reference sequence). The CDR3 bases are TGTGCCAGCAGTGATGGGGGGGCCTGGGATGAGCAGTTCTTC. Its translation: CASSDGGAWDEQFF.

The V call is TRBV2, the J call TRBJ2-5, with 10 bases aligning to TRBD1. The germline gives CDR1 SNHLY, CDR2 FYNNEI. J was trimmed by 1 base and V by 9 bases; bases with no gene match: 20. This CDR3 has 19 amino acids. This chain's CDR3 is CASVPGQGRIGSIQETQYF. For the CDR3, the DNA is TGTGCCAGTGTACCGGGACAGGGGAGGATCGGGAGTATCCAAGAGACCCAGTACTTC.

This clone has a single count. The rearrangement uses TRBV2 and TRBJ1-5, with a weak D call TRBD1 (5 bases). Trimming left V 2 bases short and J 2 bases short, with 19 bases between. Germline assignment: CDR1 SNHLY and CDR2 FYNNEI. The CDR3 contains 18 residues. CDR3 protein: CASSEFRGRVIGNQPQHF. CDR3 nucleotide sequence: TGTGCCAGCAGTGAATTCCGAGGCAGGGTAATCGGCAATCAGCCCCAGCATTTT. Based on the CDR3 plus reference TRBV2 and TRBJ1-5, the full variable domain is EPEVTQTPSHQVTQMGQEVILRCVPISNHLYFYWYRQILGQKVEFLVSFYNNEISEKSEIFDDQFSVERPDGSNFTLKIRSTKLEDSAMYFCASSEFRGRVIGNQPQHFGDGTRLSIL.